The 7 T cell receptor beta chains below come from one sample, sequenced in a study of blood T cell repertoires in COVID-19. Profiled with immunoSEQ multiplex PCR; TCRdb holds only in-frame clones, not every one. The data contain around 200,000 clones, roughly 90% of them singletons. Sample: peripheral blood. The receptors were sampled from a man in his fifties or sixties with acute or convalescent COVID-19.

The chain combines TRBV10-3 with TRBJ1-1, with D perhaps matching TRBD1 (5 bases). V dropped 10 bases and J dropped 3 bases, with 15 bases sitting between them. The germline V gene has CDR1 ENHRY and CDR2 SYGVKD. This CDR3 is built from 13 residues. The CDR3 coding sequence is TGTGCCACCCTTGGGTCGGGGGACACTGAAGCTTTCTTT. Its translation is CATLGSGDTEAFF.

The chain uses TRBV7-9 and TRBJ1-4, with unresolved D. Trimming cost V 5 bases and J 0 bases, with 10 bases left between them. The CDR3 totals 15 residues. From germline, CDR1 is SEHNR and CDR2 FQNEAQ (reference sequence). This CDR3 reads CASSAYRATNEKLFF. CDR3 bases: TGTGCCAGCAGCGCTTATAGAGCAACTAATGAAAAACTGTTTTTT.

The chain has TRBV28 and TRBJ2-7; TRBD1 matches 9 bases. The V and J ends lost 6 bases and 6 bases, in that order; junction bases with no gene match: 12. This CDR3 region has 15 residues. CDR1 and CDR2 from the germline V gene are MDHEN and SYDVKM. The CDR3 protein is CASSLPPGQGGEQYV. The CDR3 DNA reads TGTGCCAGCAGCCTTCCCCCGGGACAGGGCGGCGAGCAGTACGTC.

CDR3 in amino acids: CASSSQTSQYNEQFF. CDR3 in DNA: TGTGCCAGCAGTTCCCAGACTAGCCAATACAATGAGCAGTTCTTC. The chain carries TRBV27 and TRBJ2-1; 7 bases line up with TRBD2. The CDR3 runs to 15 residues. From germline, CDR1 is MNHEY and CDR2 SMNVEV (reference sequence). With V trimmed by 4 bases and J by 4 bases, 7 bases remained unmatched.

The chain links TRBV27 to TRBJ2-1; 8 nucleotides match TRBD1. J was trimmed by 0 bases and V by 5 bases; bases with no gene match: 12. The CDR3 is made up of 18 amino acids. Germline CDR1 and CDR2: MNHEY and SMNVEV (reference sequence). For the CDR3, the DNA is TGTGCCAGCAGTCTAAGGACAGGGATGGTTAGCTCCTACAATGAGCAGTTCTTC. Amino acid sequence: CASSLRTGMVSSYNEQFF.

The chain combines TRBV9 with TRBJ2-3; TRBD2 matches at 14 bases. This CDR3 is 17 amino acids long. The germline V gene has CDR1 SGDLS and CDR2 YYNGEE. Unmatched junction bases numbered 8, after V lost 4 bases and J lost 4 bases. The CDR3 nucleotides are TGTGCCAGCAGCTCCGGACTAGCGGGAGGAGCCGCAGATACGCAGTATTTT. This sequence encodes CASSSGLAGGAADTQYF.

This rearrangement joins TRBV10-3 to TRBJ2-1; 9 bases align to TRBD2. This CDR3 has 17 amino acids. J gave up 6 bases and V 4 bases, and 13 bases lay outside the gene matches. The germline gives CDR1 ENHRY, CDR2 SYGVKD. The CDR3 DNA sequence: TGTGCCATCAGTGGTCTTACCACTGGCGGGGGGGCCAATGAGCAGTTCTTC. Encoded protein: CAISGLTTGGGANEQFF.